This TCR beta chain derives from a study of OX40 agonist ivuxolimab in advanced cancers. TCRdb's table, derived via immunoSEQ multiplex PCR, lists solely in-frame clones and lacks some. This table holds around 80,000 clones, less than 90% found once. The CDR3 contains 16 residues. The germline gives CDR1 MNHEY, CDR2 SVGAGI. The V end was cut by 2 bases, the J end by 4 bases, with 15 bases between. V gene TRBV6-5 combines with J gene TRBJ2-4, with D possibly matching TRBD1 (6 bases). The receptor was derived from an adult with an advanced solid tumor such as melanoma, head and neck, liver or kidney cancer. Sequencing was performed on CD4+ or CD8+ T cells sorted from blood, taken in a trial of the OX40 agonist ivuxolimab. CDR3 sequence reads: CASSYGLAQGKNIQYF. The CDR3 nucleotides are TGTGCCAGCAGTTACGGTTTGGCACAGGGTAAAAACATTCAGTACTTC.